Described below is a single T cell receptor (beta chain) sequence and its context. Antigen specificity is unknown. Clones were sequenced by immunoSEQ multiplex PCR, and TCRdb holds only the in-frame ones, with some missing. The repertoire consists of about 120,000 clones, with approximately 58% occurring once and the leading ten covering 30% to 45%. The entry originates in a study of cytotoxic CD8 clonotypes in ibrutinib-treated CLL. Whole-study context: Partial responses totalled around 25 and complete responses 2; after median around 72 months, about 14 remained remitted and roughly twelve progressed. Samples averaged roughly 260,000 productive templates and 90,000 to 100,000 productive rearrangements.

Overall study results and limits: Baseline clonality, higher than in age-matched healthy donors, tracked circulating CD8+ T-cell counts. Public clonotypes were uncommon and contracted or stayed stable on treatment.

V was pared by 3 bases and J by 7 bases, with 20 bases between. The CDR3 extends over 15 amino acids. From germline, CDR1 is SGHRS and CDR2 YFSETQ. This sample comprised PBMCs, obtained after 24 months of ibrutinib treatment. This TCR was recovered from a human donor with chronic lymphocytic leukemia. The chain recombines TRBV5-1 with TRBJ2-7, with TRBD2 as a possible D gene (6 bases). Here the CDR3 DNA reads TGCGCCAGCAGCTACCCAGCGGGTTCCGAAGGAGAGCAGTACTTC. The encoded protein is CASSYPAGSEGEQYF. Using reference TRBV5-1 and TRBJ2-7 for the parts outside the CDR3, the full variable domain is KAGVTQTPRYLIKTRGQQVTLSCSPISGHRSVSWYQQTPGQGLQFLFEYFSETQRNKGNFPGRFSGRQFSNSRSEMNVSTLELGDSALYLCASSYPAGSEGEQYFGPGTRLTVT.